This is a list of T cell receptor beta chains from one sample in a study of T-cell reconstitution after alpha-beta-depleted transplantation in children. From the PCR reads, TCRdb called clonotypes with MiXCR, one entry per CDR3 protein. The sample lists some 300,000 distinct CDR3 sequences, about 9.4% occurring once. Sequenced material: PBMCs, taken before TCRalphabeta/CD19-depleted stem cell transplant. The receptors here all came from a boy in the first two years of life with acute myeloid leukemia, due to receive a stem cell transplant. CDR3s include the opening cysteine and the closing phenylalanine or tryptophan. The D gene is left open where the match is weak. Clone size is stated in some rows and not others, as once, few, many or a class when expanded.

size	V	D	J	DNA	CDR3
many	TRBV28	TRBD1	TRBJ1-4	TGTGCCAGCAGTCACTTACAGGGGACTAATGAAAAACTGTTTTTT	CASSHLQGTNEKLFF
NA	TRBV4-3	TRBD2	TRBJ2-7	TGCGCCAGCAGCCAGGGACTAGCGGGAGTCGACGAGCAGTACTTC	CASSQGLAGVDEQYF
many	TRBV7-8	NA	TRBJ1-1	TGTGCCAGCAGCTTTCTATACTCGGGTTCCGAAGCTTTCTTT	CASSFLYSGSEAFF
NA	TRBV3-1	NA	TRBJ2-1	TGTGCCAGCAGCCTCGTAGTCTCCTACAATGAGCAGTTCTTC	CASSLVVSYNEQFF
NA	TRBV5-1	TRBD1	TRBJ2-7	TGCGCCAGCAGCCCGAATCCGGGACAGAACTACGAGCAGTACTTC	CASSPNPGQNYEQYF
many	TRBV4-2	TRBD1	TRBJ2-2	TGTGCCAGCAGCCATGACAGGGGGAACACCGGGGAGCTGTTTTTT	CASSHDRGNTGELFF
many	TRBV5-1	TRBD1	TRBJ2-1	TGCGCCAGCAGCCGAGGACAGGGGGGCGATGAGCAGTTCTTC	CASSRGQGGDEQFF
NA	TRBV5-1	TRBD2	TRBJ2-2	TGCGCCAGCAGCTTGGGGGCCCGGACTAGCGTGTACACCGGGGAGCTGTTTTTT	CASSLGARTSVYTGELFF
NA	TRBV4-3	NA	TRBJ2-1	TGCGCCAGCAGCCAAGAAGCTTCGGGAAATGAGCAGTTCTTC	CASSQEASGNEQFF
many	TRBV20-1	TRBD2	TRBJ2-1	TGCAGTGCCCGGGGACTAGCGGGGGACCTAGGGCAGTTCTTC	CSARGLAGDLGQFF
few	TRBV27	NA	TRBJ2-3	TGTGCCAGCAGTTTGTTCTTTACTAGCACAGATACGCAGTATTTT	CASSLFFTSTDTQYF
few	TRBV28	NA	TRBJ2-1	TGTGCCAGCAGTTTAAACGATATACAGAATGAGCAGTTCTTC	CASSLNDIQNEQFF